This passage covers 10 T cell receptor beta chains from one sample sequenced in a study of radiation and T cells in renal cell carcinoma. The time point is: blood 4 weeks post-SBRT, at nephrectomy. Treatment specified: 15 Gy SBRT to primary tumor, nephrectomy 4 weeks later. TCRdb keeps only in-frame clones here, not all; method: immunoSEQ multiplex PCR. The table lists about 34,000 clones, 65% to 85% of them singletons. The source material was blood, sampled from a patient whose treatment included radiotherapy and nephrectomy. These receptors came from a man aged 60-69 years with renal cell carcinoma.

This clone appeared once. The chain is built from TRBV15 and TRBJ1-6, with TRBD1 matching 11 bases. The junction had 6 bases not matched to a gene; V was cut back by 1 base and J by 7 bases. In germline, CDR1 is LNHNV, CDR2 YYDKDF (reference sequence). The CDR3 is made up of 17 amino acids. The CDR3 DNA follows: TGTGCCACCAGCAGAGGCGGACAGGGGGCGCGGAATTCACCCCTCCACTTT. This codes for CATSRGGQGARNSPLHF.

This chain connects TRBV7-3 to TRBJ2-1; unclear D gene. Trimming shortened V by 6 bases and J by 8 bases, and 20 bases separated the two germline ends. The CDR3 is 15 amino acids. In germline, CDR1 is SGHTA, CDR2 FQGTGA. The CDR3 loop is CASSPSLRAVDEQFF. Here the CDR3 DNA reads TGTGCCAGCAGTCCGTCCCTGCGAGCCGTCGATGAGCAGTTCTTC.

The chain has TRBV11-2 and TRBJ1-6; D is possibly TRBD1 (6 bases). Between the trimmed V and J ends, which lost 5 bases and 8 bases, there was a span of 16 bases. This CDR3 is built from 15 residues. CDR1 SGHAT and CDR2 FQNNGV come from the germline V gene. CDR3 DNA sequence: TGTGCCAGCAGCGATCAGACAGGACCATATTCACCCCTCCACTTT. The encoded protein is CASSDQTGPYSPLHF. The complete variable domain, with remaining parts taken from reference TRBV11-2 and TRBJ1-6, reads EAGVAQSPRYKIIEKRQSVAFWCNPISGHATLYWYQQILGQGPKLLIQFQNNGVVDDSQLPKDRFSAERLKGVDSTLKIQPAKLEDSAVYLCASSDQTGPYSPLHFGNGTRLTVT.

This chain connects TRBV5-4 to TRBJ2-3, with a weak D call TRBD2 (6 bases). Per germline, CDR1 SGHNT and CDR2 YYREEE (reference sequence). This CDR3 is 15 amino acids long. Trimming took 1 base from V and 0 from J, leaving 9 bases between them. CDR3 loop: CASSLWGDSTDTQYF. The CDR3 bases are TGTGCCAGCAGCTTGTGGGGGGATAGCACAGATACGCAGTATTTT.

The gene calls are TRBV25-1 and TRBJ2-5, with D possibly TRBD1 on 6 matching bases. Per germline, CDR1 MGHDK and CDR2 SYGVNS. V was cut by 6 bases and J by 2 bases, with 16 bases left in between. This CDR3 comprises 15 residues. The CDR3 coding sequence is TGTGCCAGCAGCCCACTAGGGACAATGCAAGAGACCCAGTACTTC. The encoded protein is CASSPLGTMQETQYF.

The rearrangement uses TRBV7-3 and TRBJ2-3; no clear D. CDR3 length: 14 residues. Germline values: CDR1 SGHTA, CDR2 FQGTGA. V was cut by 5 bases and J by 6 bases, with 15 bases left in between. Written as DNA, the CDR3 is TGTGCCAGCAGCGGAGTCCCGGGTTGGGATACGCAGTATTTT. Translation: CASSGVPGWDTQYF. Drawing the rest from reference TRBV7-3 and TRBJ2-3, the complete variable domain is GAGVSQTPSNKVTEKGKYVELRCDPISGHTALYWYRQSLGQGPEFLIYFQGTGAADDSGLPNDRFFAVRPEGSVSTLKIQRTERGDSAVYLCASSGVPGWDTQYFGPGTRLTVL.

The chain carries TRBV10-3 and TRBJ2-7; no firm D call. Germline V gene data show CDR1 as ENHRY and CDR2 as SYGVKD. V shed 4 bases and J shed 0 bases, with 7 bases lying between them. The length of the CDR3 is 13 residues. As DNA, the CDR3 is TGTGCCATCAGTGGGCCCCCCTCCTACGAGCAGTACTTC. It is translated as CAISGPPSYEQYF.

The chain couples TRBV30 to TRBJ2-1; TRBD1 agrees at 7 bases. V trimming: 2 bases; J trimming: 12 bases; junction bases outside the gene matches: 13. CDR3 length equals 14 residues. Germline CDR1 GTSNPN, CDR2 SVGIG (reference sequence). The CDR3 DNA reads as TGTGCCTGGAGTTCCCCCACTATCCGGGACAGGCAGTTCTTC. Translated, it gives CAWSSPTIRDRQFF.

The chain combines TRBV30 with TRBJ2-3, with 9 bases matching TRBD2. Germline trimming cut 2 bases from V and 2 bases from J; bases unmatched to any gene: 11. This CDR3 has 17 amino acids. Germline assignment: CDR1 GTSNPN and CDR2 SVGIG (reference sequence). The CDR3 loop is CAWSLGLAGIYTDTQYF. CDR3 DNA: TGTGCCTGGAGTCTGGGGCTAGCGGGAATCTACACAGATACGCAGTATTTT.

V is TRBV4-3 and J is TRBJ2-7; TRBD1 might be the D (5 bases). Looked up from germline, CDR1 is LGHNA and CDR2 is YSLEER. CDR3 size: 13 residues. The V gene lost 1 base and the J gene lost 4 bases, with 8 bases spanning the gap. The CDR3 region has the DNA TGCGCCAGCAGCCAAGGACAGATGTACGAGCAGTACTTC. This translates into CASSQGQMYEQYF.